This T cell receptor beta chain was captured by sequencing in a study of blood T cell repertoires in COVID-19. On the study more broadly: Samples representing acute and convalescent COVID-19 were sourced from the United States, Italy and Spain. PBMCs, B-cell-depleted T cells, or T cells were the source of the cDNA or gDNA that made up the material.

Clinical history reported by participants formed the basis on which cohorts were assigned. The assay was immunoSEQ multiplex PCR, and TCRdb's table has in-frame clones only and misses some. The table has over 200,000 clones, over 80% seen once; the top ten hold 1.2%. This clone has only one observation. The CDR3 is made up of 14 amino acids. Deletions cut 6 bases from V and 3 bases from J, with 12 bases between. The germline CDR1 and CDR2 sequences are MGHDK and SYGVNS. V gene TRBV25-1 combines with J gene TRBJ1-5; D might be TRBD1 (6 bases). The clonotype comes from a human donor in a cohort exposed to, infected with or recovered from COVID-19 (not recorded which). The donor label of this sample is uncertain. Sequencing input: PBMCs or T cells enriched from blood (not recorded which). This chain's CDR3 is CASRGAGLNQPQHF. The CDR3 DNA follows: TGTGCCAGCAGGGGGGCCGGTCTCAATCAGCCCCAGCATTTT.